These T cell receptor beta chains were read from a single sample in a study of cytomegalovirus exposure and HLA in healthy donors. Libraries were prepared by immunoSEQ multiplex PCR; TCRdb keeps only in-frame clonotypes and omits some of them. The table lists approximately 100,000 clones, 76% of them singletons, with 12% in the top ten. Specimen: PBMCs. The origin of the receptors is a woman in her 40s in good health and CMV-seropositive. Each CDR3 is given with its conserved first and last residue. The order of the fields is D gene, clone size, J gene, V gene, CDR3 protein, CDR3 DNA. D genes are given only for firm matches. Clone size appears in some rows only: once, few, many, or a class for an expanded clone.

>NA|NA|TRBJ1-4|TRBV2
CASTRGFFLEKLFF
TGTGCCAGCACCCGAGGGTTCTTCCTGGAAAAACTGTTTTTT
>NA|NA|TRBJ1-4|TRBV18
CASSHDRRSNEKLFF
TGTGCCAGCTCACACGACAGAAGATCTAATGAAAAACTGTTTTTT
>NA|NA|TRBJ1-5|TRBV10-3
CATNTGNSNQPQHF
TGTGCCACCAATACAGGCAATAGCAATCAGCCCCAGCATTTT
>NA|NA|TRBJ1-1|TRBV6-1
CASSTHTANTEAFF
TGTGCCAGCAGTACTCATACAGCCAACACTGAAGCTTTCTTT
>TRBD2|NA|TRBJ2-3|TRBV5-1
CASSTSARGSTDTQYF
TGCGCCAGCAGCACTTCTGCGCGGGGGTCCACAGATACGCAGTATTTT
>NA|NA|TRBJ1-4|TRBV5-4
CASSLRGGGEKLFF
TGTGCCAGCAGCTTGCGGGGAGGGGGTGAAAAACTGTTTTTT
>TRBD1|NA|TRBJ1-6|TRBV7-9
CASSGQDSPLHF
TGTGCCAGCAGCGGACAGGATTCACCCCTCCACTTT
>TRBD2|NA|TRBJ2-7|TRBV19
CASSDLAGGSSRYEQYF
TGTGCCAGTAGTGACCTAGCGGGGGGCTCTAGCCGCTACGAGCAGTACTTC
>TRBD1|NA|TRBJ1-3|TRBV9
CASSIRQGEAGNTIYF
TGTGCCAGCAGCATACGACAGGGAGAGGCTGGAAACACCATATATTTT
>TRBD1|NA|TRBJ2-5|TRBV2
CAIRDSDFQETQYF
TGTGCCATCCGGGACAGCGACTTCCAAGAGACCCAGTACTTC
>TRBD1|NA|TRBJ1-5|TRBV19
CASRAGGNQPQHF
TGTGCCAGTAGAGCAGGGGGCAACCAGCCCCAGCATTTT
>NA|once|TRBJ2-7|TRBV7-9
CASSLEAAEQYF
TGTGCCAGCAGCTTAGAGGCGGCCGAGCAGTACTTC
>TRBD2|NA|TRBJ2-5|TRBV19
CASSRGLAGGQETQYF
TGTGCCAGTTCAAGGGGACTAGCGGGGGGGCAAGAGACCCAGTACTTC
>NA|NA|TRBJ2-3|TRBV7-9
CASSAHAQGTDTQYF
TGTGCCAGCAGCGCCCACGCCCAGGGCACAGATACGCAGTATTTT
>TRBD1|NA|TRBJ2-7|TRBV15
CATSRTPGQRIEQYF
TGTGCCACCAGCAGAACCCCGGGACAGCGGATCGAGCAGTACTTC
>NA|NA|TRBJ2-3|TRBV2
CASRELGTDTQYF
TGTGCCAGCAGGGAACTAGGTACAGATACGCAGTATTTT
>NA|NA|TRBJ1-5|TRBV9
CASSPRVGQPQHF
TGTGCCAGCAGCCCCCGGGTTGGTCAGCCCCAGCATTTT
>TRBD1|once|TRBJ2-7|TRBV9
CASSVGGQGYYEQYF
TGTGCCAGCAGCGTAGGTGGACAGGGGTATTACGAGCAGTACTTC
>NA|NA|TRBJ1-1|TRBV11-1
CASSSLQGGTEAFF
TGTGCCAGCAGCAGCCTACAGGGTGGGACTGAAGCTTTCTTT
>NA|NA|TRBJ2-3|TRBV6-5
CASRRQASTDTRYF
TGTGCCAGCAGAAGACAGGCCAGCACAGATACGCGGTATTTT
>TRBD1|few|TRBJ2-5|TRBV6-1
CASSDFDRGLSETQYF
TGTGCCAGCAGTGATTTCGACAGGGGACTTTCTGAGACCCAGTACTTC
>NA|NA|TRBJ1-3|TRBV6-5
CATVRQPSSGNTIYF
TGTGCCACCGTTAGACAGCCCAGCTCTGGAAACACCATATATTTT
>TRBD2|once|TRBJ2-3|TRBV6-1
CASHETTSGVAQYF
TGTGCCAGCCACGAAACGACTAGCGGGGTTGCGCAGTATTTT
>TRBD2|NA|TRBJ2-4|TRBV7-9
CASSRLAGAKNIQYF
TGTGCCAGCAGCCGACTAGCGGGGGCCAAAAACATTCAGTACTTC
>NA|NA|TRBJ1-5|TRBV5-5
CASSSLFGSPSNQPQHF
TGTGCCAGCAGCTCGTTATTCGGGTCCCCTAGCAATCAGCCCCAGCATTTT
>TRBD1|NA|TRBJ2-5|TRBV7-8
CASSSPGGGETQYF
TGTGCCAGCAGCTCCCCAGGGGGCGGAGAGACCCAGTACTTC
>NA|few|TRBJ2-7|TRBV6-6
CASSPQGSLGQYF
TGTGCCAGCAGTCCACAAGGGAGCCTAGGGCAGTACTTC
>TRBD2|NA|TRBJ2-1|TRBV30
CAWSAGTSDANEQFF
TGTGCCTGGAGTGCCGGGACTAGTGATGCAAATGAGCAGTTCTTC
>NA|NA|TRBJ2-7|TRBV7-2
CASSSSLLASSWQYF
TGTGCCAGCAGCTCATCCCTACTAGCTTCTTCGTGGCAGTACTTC
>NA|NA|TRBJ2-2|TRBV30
CAWSNRGNTGELFF
TGTGCCTGGAGCAATCGGGGGAACACCGGGGAGCTGTTTTTT
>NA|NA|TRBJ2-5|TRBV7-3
CASSLTGRGASETQYF
TGTGCCAGCAGCTTAACCGGACGGGGTGCCTCGGAGACCCAGTACTTC
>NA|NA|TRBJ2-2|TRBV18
CASSPMRGRGSSTGELFF
TGTGCCAGCTCACCAATGAGGGGCAGGGGATCAAGCACCGGGGAGCTGTTTTTT
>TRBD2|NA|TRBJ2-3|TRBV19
CASSTGTSYSTDTQYF
TGTGCCAGTAGCACCGGGACTAGCTACAGCACAGATACGCAGTATTTT
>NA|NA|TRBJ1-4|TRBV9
CASSAQGTNEKLFF
TGTGCCAGCAGCGCACAGGGAACTAATGAAAAACTGTTTTTT
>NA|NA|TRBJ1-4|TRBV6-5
CASSYSGRADEKLFF
TGTGCCAGCAGTTACTCCGGCAGGGCCGACGAAAAACTGTTTTTT
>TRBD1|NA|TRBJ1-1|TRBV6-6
CASSSTGQNTEAFF
TGTGCCAGCAGTTCGACAGGGCAGAACACTGAAGCTTTCTTT
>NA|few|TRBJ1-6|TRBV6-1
CASSERDILYNSPLHF
TGTGCCAGCAGTGAACGGGACATTCTCTATAATTCACCCCTCCACTTT
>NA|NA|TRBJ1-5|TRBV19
CASSIGQGHQPQHF
TGTGCCAGTAGTATAGGGCAGGGTCATCAGCCCCAGCATTTT
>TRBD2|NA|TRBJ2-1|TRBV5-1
CASSSLLERGPNYNEQFF
TGCGCCAGCAGCTCACTTCTTGAGCGGGGGCCCAACTACAATGAGCAGTTCTTC
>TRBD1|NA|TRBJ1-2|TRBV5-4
CASSSGQTYGYTF
TGTGCCAGCAGCTCGGGACAGACCTATGGCTACACCTTC
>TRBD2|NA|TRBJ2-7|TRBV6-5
CASSYSRASGAYEQYF
TGTGCCAGCAGTTACTCCCGGGCTAGCGGGGCCTACGAGCAGTACTTC